The clone carrying this TCR beta chain was observed a few times. What it binds is not known. The study, taken as a whole, reports: Tumor memory CD4+ T cell TCR gene usage was found to cluster with blood and lymph node memory CD4+ cells and with lymph node naive CD4+ cells. The larger cohort examined one V-J beta rearrangement, not whole repertoires. Greatest tumor Treg TCR overlap was with tumor naive CD4+ cells.

Semi-nested PCR with Nested Universal Primer A followed constant-region reverse priming of full-length variable regions. TCRdb re-derived calls from the 5' RACE reads in MiXCR, one entry per CDR3 protein. Of nearly 55,000 distinct CDR3 sequences in the sample, about 24% were seen once. This receptor was taken from a female donor with breast cancer. Sequenced input: tumor-infiltrating naive CD4+ T cells sorted from the breast tumor. Stated subset: naive CD4+ T cells, CD4+CD45RA+CD25-.

Here the CDR3 reads CASSQNSRGTSKNYGYTF. The CDR3 DNA follows: TGCGCCAGCAGCCAGAATAGCAGGGGAACGAGCAAAAACTATGGCTACACCTTC. V usage is TRBV4-1 and J usage is TRBJ1-2; D is possibly TRBD1 (6 bases). The CDR3 runs 18 residues. Germline CDR1 MGHRA, CDR2 YSYEKL. The V and J ends lost 3 bases and 2 bases respectively, with 22 bases between them.